The source of this T cell receptor beta chain is a study of shared clonotypes between healthy human individuals. Study-wide background: The plates for each donor numbered three CD4 naive, three CD4 memory, two CD8 naive and one CD8 memory. General observations from the study: Between a few donors, naive CD4 clonotypes were shared at a level of approximately 5%. Shared clonotypes across all four donors exceeded non-shared ones in generation probability.

Profiling relied on immunoSEQ multiplex PCR, and the TCRdb table lists in-frame clones only, not all of them. Here the sample spans about 670,000 clones, around 72% being singletons. This clone was counted only a few times. The antigen remains unidentified. The study separated CD4+ cells into CD45RA+ naive and CD45RA-negative memory subsets. The CDR3 has 14 amino acids. With 3 bases removed from V and 0 bases from J, the gap between germline ends came to 8 bases. The germline V gene has CDR1 ENHRY and CDR2 SYGVKD. Sequenced input: memory CD4+ T cells sorted from blood. Subset defined: CD45RA-negative fraction. This TCR derives from a woman aged 25 to 45 in good health. The chain combines TRBV10-3 with TRBJ1-1; TRBD1 is a possible D gene (5 bases). Written as DNA, the CDR3 is TGTGCCATCAGTGACGGGACCATGAACACTGAAGCTTTCTTT. Translated: CAISDGTMNTEAFF.